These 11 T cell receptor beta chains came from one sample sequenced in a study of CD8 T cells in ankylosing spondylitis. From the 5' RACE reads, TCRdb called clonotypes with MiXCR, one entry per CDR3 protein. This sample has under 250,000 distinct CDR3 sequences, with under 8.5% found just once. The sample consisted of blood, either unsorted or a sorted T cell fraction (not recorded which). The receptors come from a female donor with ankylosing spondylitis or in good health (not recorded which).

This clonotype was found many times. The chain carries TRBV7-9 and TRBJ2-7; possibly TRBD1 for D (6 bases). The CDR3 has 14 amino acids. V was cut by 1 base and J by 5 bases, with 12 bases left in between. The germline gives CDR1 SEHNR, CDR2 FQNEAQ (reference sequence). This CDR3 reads CASSLEQGTNEQYF. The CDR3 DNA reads TGTGCCAGCAGCTTAGAACAGGGTACCAACGAGCAGTACTTC.

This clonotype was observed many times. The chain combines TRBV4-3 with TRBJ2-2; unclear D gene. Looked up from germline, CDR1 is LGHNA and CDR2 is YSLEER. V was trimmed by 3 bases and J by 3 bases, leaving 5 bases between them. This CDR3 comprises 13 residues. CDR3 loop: CASSHSDTGELFF. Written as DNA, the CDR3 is TGCGCCAGCAGCCACTCGGACACCGGGGAGCTGTTTTTT.

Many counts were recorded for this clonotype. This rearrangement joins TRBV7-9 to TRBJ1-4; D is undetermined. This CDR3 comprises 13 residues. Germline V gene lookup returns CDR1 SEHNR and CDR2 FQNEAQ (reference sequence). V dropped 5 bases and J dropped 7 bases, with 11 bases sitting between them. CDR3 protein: CASSKESGEKLFF. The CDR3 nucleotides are TGTGCCAGCAGCAAAGAAAGCGGTGAAAAACTGTTTTTT.

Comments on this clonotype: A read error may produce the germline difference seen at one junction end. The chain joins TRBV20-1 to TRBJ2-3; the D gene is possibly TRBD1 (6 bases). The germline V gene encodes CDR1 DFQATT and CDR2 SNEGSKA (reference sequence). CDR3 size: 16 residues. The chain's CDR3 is CSANSLGPWDTATQYF. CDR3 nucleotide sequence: TGTAGTGCTAACTCTCTAGGGCCGTGGGACACAGCTACGCAGTATTTT.

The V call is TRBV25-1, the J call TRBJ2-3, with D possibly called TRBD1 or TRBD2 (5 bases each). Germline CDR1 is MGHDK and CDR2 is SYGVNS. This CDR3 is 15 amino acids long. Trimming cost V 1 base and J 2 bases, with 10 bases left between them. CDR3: CASSESGTITDTQYF. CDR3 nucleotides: TGTGCCAGCAGTGAATCCGGGACCATCACAGATACGCAGTATTTT.

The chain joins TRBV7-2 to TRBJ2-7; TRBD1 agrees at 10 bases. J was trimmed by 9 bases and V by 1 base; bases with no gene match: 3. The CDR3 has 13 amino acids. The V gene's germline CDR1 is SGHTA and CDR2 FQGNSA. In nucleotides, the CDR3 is TGTGCCAGCAGCTTAGGGGACAGGGGCTTGCAGTACTTC. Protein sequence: CASSLGDRGLQYF.

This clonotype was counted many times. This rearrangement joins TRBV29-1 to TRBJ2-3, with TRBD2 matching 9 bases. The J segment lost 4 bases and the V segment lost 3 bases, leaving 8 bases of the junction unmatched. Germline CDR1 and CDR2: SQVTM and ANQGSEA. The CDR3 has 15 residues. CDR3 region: CSVEEAGGVADTQYF. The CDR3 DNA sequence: TGCAGCGTTGAGGAGGCGGGAGGGGTTGCAGATACGCAGTATTTT.

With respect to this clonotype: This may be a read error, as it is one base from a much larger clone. This chain's CDR3 is CASRLASGKTDTQYF. In DNA form, the CDR3 reads TGTGCCAGCAGACTGGCTAGCGGGAAGACAGATACGCAGTATTTT. The chain carries TRBV28 and TRBJ2-3, with TRBD2 identical over 9 bases. The CDR3 consists of 15 residues. The J segment lost 3 bases and the V segment lost 6 bases, leaving 7 bases of the junction unmatched. The germline V gene encodes CDR1 MDHEN and CDR2 SYDVKM.

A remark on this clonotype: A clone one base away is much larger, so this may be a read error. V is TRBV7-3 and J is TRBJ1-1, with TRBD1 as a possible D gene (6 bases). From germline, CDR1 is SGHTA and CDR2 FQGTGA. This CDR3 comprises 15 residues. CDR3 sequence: CAGSLGGLGNTEAFF. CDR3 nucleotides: TGTGCCGGCAGCTTAGGGGGACTGGGGAACACTGAAGCTTTCTTT.

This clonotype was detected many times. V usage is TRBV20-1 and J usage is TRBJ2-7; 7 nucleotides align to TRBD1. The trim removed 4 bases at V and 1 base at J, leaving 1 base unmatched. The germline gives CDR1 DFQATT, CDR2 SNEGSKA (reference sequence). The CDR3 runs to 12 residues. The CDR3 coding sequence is TGCAGTGCTAAGGGACAGTCCTACGAGCAGTACTTC. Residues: CSAKGQSYEQYF.

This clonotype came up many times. The CDR3 nucleotides read TGTGCCAGCAGTCCGGGTGTCGGGTTCGATGAGCAGTTCTTC. Amino acids: CASSPGVGFDEQFF. The chain has TRBV7-2 and TRBJ2-1; unclear D gene. CDR3 length equals 14 residues. From germline, CDR1 is SGHTA and CDR2 FQGNSA. V was clipped by 6 bases and J by 8 bases, with 17 bases between them.